Here is one T cell receptor (beta chain) with its context. By its share of the sample, this clonotype is medium-sized (0.01 to 0.1%). This clone's antigen is unknown. No base-level quality is on record; no much larger clone is a single base apart. Libraries of naive CD8 T cells were generated from about 21,000 to 970,000 sorted cells, with 10%, 30% or 50% of the purified RNA used. Naive CD8 T cells, defined as CD8+CD4-CCR7+CD45RA+, were FACS-sorted into RLT Plus buffer on a BD FACSAria II. To test detection sensitivity, Jurkat RNA equal to 10 or so TCR copies was added to samples of about 20,000-1,000,000 naive CD8 T cells. Enrichment of CD8 T cells was done with RosetteSep CD8+ T Cell Enrichment Cocktail plus Ficoll-Paque, and ACK red cell lysis came afterward. The sample comes from a study of molecular identifiers for immune sequencing clone quantification (dated by TCRdb to 2016 to 2019). Some background on the complete study: For a replicate experiment, RNA from 20,000 or 100,000 naive CD8 T cells was divided into five aliquots, and four of the five aliquots were sequenced. The study was a methods study using CD8 T cells to benchmark molecular-identifier clustering-based TCR repertoire sequencing (MIDCIRS) and TCR RNA copy counting. General conclusions and limits of the study: In CMV-specific effector cells, over 98% of molecules were held by clones above 20 RNA copies, whereas under 1% of molecules were held by such clones in naive cells. When barcode sub-clustering was left out, chimeric consensus sequences inflated TCR diversity, with chimeras reaching as high as 47%. Identical TCR molecules sharing a barcode could cause highly expanded clone sizes to be underestimated. About three recovered TCR RNA copies per cell were obtained by modeling, versus about 9 by digital PCR, implying a capture efficiency of around 28%. A single cell's worth of spiked-in Jurkat TCR RNA was reported detectable even among around 1 million naive CD8 T cells. The naive libraries included spiked-in Jurkat TCR RNA (under eleven copies' worth), and this Jurkat TCR RNA is not part of the donor repertoire.

Spanning cysteine to phenylalanine, the CDR3 consists of 19 amino acids. Just CDR3 DNA is preserved here, 57 bases in frame from base 1. V has 0 bases trimmed and J has 6 bases trimmed; junction bases matching no gene number 14. The library was generated by PCR. For sequencing, an Illumina HiSeq 4000 was employed. Bulk TCR libraries were made following a previously described method, with the TCR primers given in Table S5. Purification of total RNA was performed with the Qiagen AllPrep DNA/RNA kit. Before any analysis, reads coming from multiple sequencing runs of the same library were combined into one pool. Processing in the source paper ran as follows. Reads were retained only if an exact TCR constant sequence was present, and the retained reads were trimmed to 150 nt and grouped according to their 12-nt molecular barcodes. Reads in each barcode group were sub-clustered using a 15% Levenshtein threshold, and a quality-weighted consensus sequence was built for each RNA molecule. Non-functional sequences were filtered out, along with any lower-count sequence sitting one edit away from another sequence. Based on a fit of two negative binomial distributions, barcode sub-clusters having less than 20% of the maximum read count were discarded. The public sequencing data were trimmed at Q25 with fastp and processed into clonotypes with MiXCR by TCRdb, which kept only in-frame beta chains. Records with the same CDR3 protein are collapsed into one entry carrying the most frequent genes and DNA. TCRdb, rather than the study authors, made the V and J calls. The sample profile shows some 8,500 distinct CDR3 sequences; approximately 15% of them were found once. The ten largest clones take up approximately 1.5% of the sample.

This TCR was recovered from a human donor in good health. Some libraries in this study had Jurkat cell RNA spiked in. Sequenced sample: naive CD8+ T cells from blood, with Jurkat cell RNA spiked in. This specimen's cell subset or site label, interpreted: FACS-sorted CD8+CD4-CCR7+CD45RA+ naive T cells. The V gene is TRBV23-1 and the J gene is TRBJ1-5, with TRBD1 identical over 10 junction bases. TRBV23-1 is filed as an ORF, its function uncertain. The nucleotides read TGCGCCAGCAGTCAATCTACGGGACAGGGGTTCATATTAGGTCAGCCCCAGCATTTT. It translates as CASSQSTGQGFILGQPQHF.